One and the same sample provided the 3 T cell receptor beta chains below, sequenced in a study of cytomegalovirus exposure and HLA in healthy donors. The PCR ran on 60 Vbeta and 13 Jbeta primers. Generated by immunoSEQ multiplex PCR, the TCRdb table keeps only in-frame clones and is missing some. Here the sample spans about 120,000 clones, around 85% being singletons. The sample consisted of PBMCs. Every receptor here comes from a man younger than 45 in good health and CMV-seropositive.

This rearrangement joins TRBV15 to TRBJ2-2, with 8 bases that match TRBD1. The germline CDR1 and CDR2 sequences are LNHNV and YYDKDF (reference sequence). Trimming cost V 0 bases and J 3 bases; bases outside gene matches: 6. The CDR3 spans 17 residues. CDR3 in amino acids: CATSRDRETGDTGELFF. CDR3 DNA sequence: TGTGCCACCAGCAGAGATCGGGAGACAGGGGACACCGGGGAGCTGTTTTTT.

In this sample, this clone turned up once. The chain employs TRBV29-1 and TRBJ2-3; 11 nucleotides line up with TRBD2. J lost 3 bases, V lost 2 bases, and 1 base had no gene match. Germline V lookup: CDR1 SQVTM, CDR2 ANQGSEA. CDR3 length: 14 residues. The CDR3 spells CSVERLAGTDTQYF. As DNA, the CDR3 is TGCAGCGTTGAACGACTAGCGGGAACAGATACGCAGTATTTT.

The CDR3 region has the DNA TGTGCCAGTAGTATCCGGGTGAACACTGAAGCTTTCTTT. It is translated as CASSIRVNTEAFF. This sequence joins TRBV19 and TRBJ1-1, with D hard to call. The CDR3 runs 13 residues. Germline-derived CDR1 and CDR2 are LNHDA and SQIVND (reference sequence). Trimming took 3 bases from V and 0 from J, leaving 5 bases between them.